The rows below give T cell receptor beta chains drawn from one sample of a study of shared clonotypes between healthy human individuals. The repertoire was sequenced with immunoSEQ multiplex PCR; TCRdb's copy has only in-frame clones and lacks some. The sample lists roughly 2.1 million clones, about 92% occurring once. The source material was naive CD8+ T cells from PBMCs. The receptors come from a young man in good health. Some clones in this sample may be carry-over from other donors' samples. Both conserved end residues are part of each CDR3. Each record gives: D gene, J gene, V gene, clone size, CDR3 protein, CDR3 DNA. D genes are given only for firm matches. Clone size is stated in some rows and not others, as once, few, many or a class when expanded.

>TRBD1|TRBJ2-7|TRBV5-1|-
CASSLGVGQGYEQYF
TGCGCCAGCAGCTTGGGGGTAGGACAGGGTTACGAGCAGTACTTC
>TRBD1|TRBJ1-3|TRBV6-6|-
CASSYRQGGGNTIYF
TGTGCCAGCAGTTACCGGCAGGGGGGGGGAAACACCATATATTTT
>-|TRBJ2-1|TRBV9|-
CASSADYNEQFF
TGTGCCAGCAGCGCTGACTACAATGAGCAGTTCTTC
>-|TRBJ1-1|TRBV7-8|-
CASSLGAGTNTEAFF
TGTGCCAGCAGCTTAGGGGCAGGGACGAACACTGAAGCTTTCTTT
>-|TRBJ1-2|TRBV4-2|-
CASSQVGGTIMDIRTGYTF
TGTGCCAGCAGCCAAGTAGGCGGAACGATAATGGACATTCGAACGGGCTACACCTTC
>-|TRBJ1-1|TRBV27|few
CASSFTGYDTEAFF
TGTGCCAGCAGTTTCACGGGGTATGACACTGAAGCTTTCTTT
>TRBD2|TRBJ2-5|TRBV7-6|-
CASSGREGRVLVEETQYF
TGTGCCAGCAGCGGACGGGAGGGCAGGGTTTTAGTCGAGGAGACCCAGTACTTC
>-|TRBJ2-1|TRBV4-1|once
CASSQASFAGPNNEQFF
TGCGCCAGCAGCCAAGCCTCGTTTGCGGGACCTAACAATGAGCAGTTCTTC
>-|TRBJ1-1|TRBV19|-
CASSIARGMNTEAFF
TGTGCCAGTAGTATAGCGAGGGGAATGAACACTGAAGCTTTCTTT
>TRBD2|TRBJ2-7|TRBV27|few
CASRPGLGYEQYF
TGTGCCAGCAGACCGGGACTAGGTTACGAGCAGTACTTC
>-|TRBJ1-1|TRBV15|once
CATSREGSLMNTEAFF
TGTGCCACCAGCAGAGAAGGGTCATTAATGAACACTGAAGCTTTCTTT
>-|TRBJ2-1|TRBV29-1|-
CSARSALNGEQFF
TGCAGCGCACGTTCGGCCCTCAATGGGGAGCAGTTCTTC
>TRBD1|TRBJ2-7|TRBV7-9|-
CASSSPRDRGSYEQYF
TGTGCCAGCAGCTCCCCCCGGGACAGGGGCTCCTACGAGCAGTACTTC
>TRBD2|TRBJ2-7|TRBV7-9|-
CASSQGRGRGVYEQYF
TGTGCCAGCAGCCAGGGTCGCGGGAGAGGAGTATACGAGCAGTACTTC
>-|TRBJ1-2|TRBV29-1|-
CSVIGQNYGYTF
TGCAGCGTTATTGGACAGAACTATGGCTACACCTTC
>TRBD1|TRBJ2-7|TRBV7-2|-
CASSLSPTGVVVYEQYF
TGTGCCAGCAGCTTAAGCCCGACAGGGGTGGTTGTCTACGAGCAGTACTTC
>TRBD1|TRBJ2-7|TRBV5-1|-
CASSTGQGYEQYF
TGCGCCAGCAGCACGGGACAGGGGTACGAGCAGTACTTC
>-|TRBJ2-1|TRBV9|few
CASSVARERPPHNEQFF
TGTGCCAGCAGCGTAGCTCGGGAGCGTCCTCCCCACAATGAGCAGTTCTTC
>TRBD2|TRBJ2-1|TRBV5-1|-
CASEPSGRKNEQFF
TGCGCCAGCGAGCCCAGCGGGAGGAAGAATGAGCAGTTCTTC
>TRBD2|TRBJ2-5|TRBV29-1|-
CSGGLAGSAETQYF
TGCAGCGGGGGACTAGCGGGAAGTGCGGAGACCCAGTACTTC
>-|TRBJ2-7|TRBV27|-
CASSFSQNYEQYF
TGTGCCAGCAGTTTTAGTCAGAATTACGAGCAGTACTTC
>TRBD1|TRBJ1-2|TRBV5-6|-
CASSHVRDRDMPLSYTF
TGTGCCAGCAGCCATGTTCGCGACAGGGACATGCCTCTCTCATACACCTTC
>-|TRBJ1-3|TRBV6-1|-
CAGRGALPGNTIYF
TGTGCTGGCAGGGGAGCCTTACCTGGAAACACCATATATTTT
>TRBD1|TRBJ2-7|TRBV27|-
CASSSPGTGNYEQYF
TGTGCCAGCAGCTCTCCCGGGACAGGGAACTACGAGCAGTACTTC
>TRBD2|TRBJ2-7|TRBV19|-
CASSLAGGHEQYF
TGTGCCAGTAGTCTGGCGGGAGGGCACGAGCAGTACTTC
>TRBD2|TRBJ2-1|TRBV9|-
CASSDAAGNYNEQFF
TGTGCCAGCAGCGACGCAGCGGGGAACTACAATGAGCAGTTCTTC
>-|TRBJ1-2|TRBV5-6|-
CASSSGLPGGYTF
TGTGCCAGCAGCTCTGGACTCCCGGGTGGCTACACCTTC
>-|TRBJ2-7|TRBV9|once
CASSTGSFSYEQYF
TGTGCCAGCAGCACAGGGTCCTTCTCCTACGAGCAGTACTTC
>-|TRBJ2-6|TRBV10-3|-
CAIGPSGGANVLTF
TGTGCCATTGGGCCCTCAGGTGGGGCCAACGTCCTGACTTTC
>-|TRBJ2-7|TRBV10-3|-
CAIRIDGSYEQYF
TGTGCCATCAGGATAGACGGTTCCTACGAGCAGTACTTC
>-|TRBJ1-4|TRBV7-9|-
CASSPGTANEKLFF
TGTGCCAGCAGCCCAGGGACGGCTAATGAAAAACTGTTTTTT
>TRBD1|TRBJ2-7|TRBV11-2|-
CASSPGQGTEQYF
TGTGCCAGCAGCCCCGGACAGGGGACCGAGCAGTACTTC
>TRBD2|TRBJ2-1|TRBV18|-
CASSPVPSGSVRDEQFF
TGTGCCAGCTCACCAGTTCCTAGCGGGAGTGTAAGGGATGAGCAGTTCTTC
>-|TRBJ2-7|TRBV7-9|-
CASSLVSPPGYEQYF
TGTGCCAGCAGCTTAGTGTCACCACCGGGCTACGAGCAGTACTTC
>-|TRBJ2-7|TRBV6-5|-
CASSYASFYYEQYF
TGTGCCAGCAGTTATGCCAGCTTCTACTACGAGCAGTACTTC
>TRBD1|TRBJ2-7|TRBV7-4|-
CASSLRQGVYEQYF
TGTGCCAGCAGCTTACGGCAGGGGGTCTACGAGCAGTACTTC
>TRBD2|TRBJ2-1|TRBV5-1|-
CASSFGTGGYYNEQFF
TGCGCCAGCAGCTTCGGGACGGGGGGTTACTACAATGAGCAGTTCTTC
>TRBD1|TRBJ1-2|TRBV7-9|-
CASSATGPYGYTF
TGTGCCAGCAGCGCGACAGGGCCCTATGGCTACACCTTC
>-|TRBJ1-4|TRBV30|-
CAWSWGATNEKLFF
TGTGCCTGGAGTTGGGGGGCAACTAATGAAAAACTGTTTTTT
>-|TRBJ2-1|TRBV5-1|-
CASSQEWVNEQFF
TGCGCCAGCAGCCAGGAGTGGGTGAATGAGCAGTTCTTC
>TRBD1|TRBJ1-2|TRBV29-1|-
CSVTLRGQGINGYTF
TGCAGCGTTACCCTTCGAGGACAGGGAATCAATGGCTACACCTTC
>-|TRBJ1-1|TRBV14|-
CASSQDFGVNTEAFF
TGTGCCAGCAGCCAAGATTTTGGGGTGAACACTGAAGCTTTCTTT
>-|TRBJ2-5|TRBV11-2|-
CASSLARETQYF
TGTGCCAGCAGCTTAGCCCGAGAGACCCAGTACTTC
>TRBD2|TRBJ2-6|TRBV27|-
CASSPLAVASGANVLTF
TGTGCCAGCAGTCCACTAGCGGTGGCCTCTGGGGCCAACGTCCTGACTTTC
>TRBD1|TRBJ1-4|TRBV7-9|-
CASSSGTGREKLFF
TGTGCCAGCAGTTCCGGGACAGGGAGAGAAAAACTGTTTTTT
>-|TRBJ2-5|TRBV28|-
CASSLSGGPRETQYF
TGTGCCAGCAGTTTATCTGGGGGCCCGCGGGAGACCCAGTACTTC